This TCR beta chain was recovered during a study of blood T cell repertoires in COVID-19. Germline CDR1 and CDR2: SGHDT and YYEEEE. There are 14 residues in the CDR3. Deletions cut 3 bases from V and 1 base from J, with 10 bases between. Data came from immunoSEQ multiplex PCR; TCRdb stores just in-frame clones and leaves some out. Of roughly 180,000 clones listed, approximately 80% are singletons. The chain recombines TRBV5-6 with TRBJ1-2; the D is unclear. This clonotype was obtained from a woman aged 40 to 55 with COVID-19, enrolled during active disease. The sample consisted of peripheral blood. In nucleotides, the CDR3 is TGTGCCAGCAGCTACCTTACAGATAACTATGGCTACACCTTC. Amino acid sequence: CASSYLTDNYGYTF.